This T cell receptor beta chain was obtained from a study of cytomegalovirus exposure and HLA in healthy donors. The study's findings and limits: There were some V segments, including TRBV6-2 and TRBV6-3, excluded as indistinguishable.

A remark on this clone: Its antigen is as yet unknown.

PCR amplification relied on 60 Vbeta primers (plus 13 Jbeta primers). Sequencing was performed with immunoSEQ multiplex PCR; in TCRdb, only in-frame clones are kept and a portion is missing. The table lists around 200,000 clones, 80% of them singletons, with about 0.63% in the top ten. This CDR3 is 13 amino acids long. The V gene lost 2 bases and the J gene lost 5 bases, with 10 bases spanning the gap. The germline V gene encodes CDR1 SGHKS and CDR2 YYEKEE (reference sequence). The sequenced sample was PBMCs. This chain connects TRBV5-5 to TRBJ1-1; D perhaps matches TRBD1 (5 bases). This TCR was sampled from a boy between 10 and 17 years old in good health and CMV-seronegative. The CDR3 nucleotides read TGTGCCAGCAGCTTCGTGGGGGGGACTGAAGCTTTCTTT. Its protein product is CASSFVGGTEAFF.